The source of this TCR beta chain is a study of blood T cell repertoires in COVID-19. Study summary: Collection of acute and convalescent COVID-19 samples took place in the United States, Italy and Spain. Sources were T cells, B-cell-depleted T cells, or PBMCs; the material itself was cDNA or gDNA.

Assay used: immunoSEQ multiplex PCR; TCRdb lists only in-frame clones, some missing. The sample yields 70,000 to 95,000 clones, over 75% seen once. Worth noting for this clone: Different DNA sequences within this sample yield the same CDR3.

This CDR3 is built from 13 residues. Between the trimmed V and J ends, which lost 2 bases and 4 bases, there was a span of 5 bases. The germline V gene has CDR1 SGHTA and CDR2 FQGTGA. The sequenced material came from peripheral blood. The chain uses TRBV7-3 and TRBJ2-2; D may be TRBD1 (5 bases). The sequence derives from a human donor in a cohort sampled during active COVID-19. As DNA, the CDR3 is TGTGCCAGCAGCTTACAGGGCACCGGGGAGCTGTTTTTT. This gives the protein CASSLQGTGELFF. The variable domain in full, with the rest retrieved from reference TRBV7-3 and TRBJ2-2, is GAGVSQTPSNKVTEKGKYVELRCDPISGHTALYWYRQSLGQGPEFLIYFQGTGAADDSGLPNDRFFAVRPEGSVSTLKIQRTERGDSAVYLCASSLQGTGELFFGEGSRLTVL.